The 14 T cell receptor beta chains listed next were all sequenced from one sample in a study of blood T cells in healthy people across ages. Sample-barcoded 5' priming and a J-beta primer mix drove a second PCR of about 7 to 12 cycles. TCRdb analysed the 5' RACE reads with MiXCR anew, one entry per CDR3 protein. The sample lists fewer than 1,000,000 distinct CDR3 sequences, 46% seen once, with 15% to 20% in the top ten. The sequenced sample was blood. Receptor source: a man aged 80 or over in good health.

J is TRBJ2-1 and V is TRBV7-2; 13 positions agree with TRBD2. The V gene's germline CDR1 is SGHTA and CDR2 FQGNSA. CDR3 size: 18 residues. After removal of 5 bases from V and 0 bases from J, the junction contained 7 bases not matched to a gene. CDR3 loop: CASSPRLAGGLSYNEQFF. The CDR3 region has the DNA TGTGCCAGCAGCCCCCGACTAGCGGGAGGTCTCTCCTACAATGAGCAGTTCTTC.

The gene calls are TRBV20-1 and TRBJ2-7; 7 nucleotides align to TRBD1. The J call may be incorrect, as the DNA end agrees better with TRBJ2-5. The length of the CDR3 is 15 residues. Per the germline V gene, CDR1 is DFQATT and CDR2 is SNEGSKA (reference sequence). The CDR3 sequence is CSAHRPGDSSETQYF. The CDR3, as DNA: TGCAGTGCCCATCGTCCCGGGGACAGCTCGGAGACCCAGTACTTC.

Ten or more counts support this clonotype. The chain is built from TRBV11-2 and TRBJ2-3; the D is unclear. V was pared by 3 bases and J by 5 bases, with 15 bases between. Germline lookup yields CDR1 SGHAT and CDR2 FQNNGV. This CDR3 has 15 residues. The chain's CDR3 is CASSFVRAGRDTQYF. CDR3 sequence (DNA): TGTGCCAGCAGCTTTGTACGAGCCGGACGAGATACGCAGTATTTT. Full variable domain (outside the CDR3, taken from reference TRBV11-2 and TRBJ2-3): EAGVAQSPRYKIIEKRQSVAFWCNPISGHATLYWYQQILGQGPKLLIQFQNNGVVDDSQLPKDRFSAERLKGVDSTLKIQPAKLEDSAVYLCASSFVRAGRDTQYFGPGTRLTVL.

The J gene is TRBJ2-1, the V gene TRBV24-1; D gene ambiguous. This CDR3 is built from 11 residues. V lost 9 bases, J lost 4 bases, and 6 bases lay in between. Germline V CDR1 and CDR2: KGHDR, SFDVKD. The CDR3 region is CATEHYNEQFF. The CDR3 DNA is TGTGCCACCGAGCATTACAATGAGCAGTTCTTC.

The chain is built from TRBV14 and TRBJ2-3; D ambiguous. V lost 1 base to trimming and J lost 7 bases, with 9 bases between them. CDR3 length equals 13 residues. CDR1 is SGHDN and CDR2 is FVKESK in the germline V gene. The chain's CDR3 is CASSQALRNTQYF. For the CDR3, the DNA is TGTGCCAGCAGCCAAGCACTGAGAAATACGCAGTATTTT.

This clonotype was picked up a small number of times. The CDR3 DNA follows: TGTGCCAGCAGCTTGGTCGGGACTTACACAGATACGCAGTATTTT. Translated, it gives CASSLVGTYTDTQYF. The gene calls are TRBV5-5 and TRBJ2-3, with D possibly being TRBD2 (6 bases). This CDR3 has 15 amino acids. The V end was cut by 0 bases, the J end by 2 bases, with 10 bases between. Germline loops: CDR1 SGHKS, CDR2 YYEKEE (reference sequence).

DNA of the CDR3: TGTGCCAGCAGCTTAGTCGCGGACCCGGCTGAGCAGTACTTC. This translates into CASSLVADPAEQYF. The chain is built from TRBV7-2 and TRBJ2-4, with D hard to call. Trimming removed 1 base from V and 13 bases from J, with 17 bases in between. The CDR3 has 14 residues. Looked up from germline, CDR1 is SGHTA and CDR2 is FQGNSA.

This chain links TRBV27 with TRBJ2-4; 7 positions agree with TRBD1. Germline V CDR1 and CDR2: MNHEY, SMNVEV (reference sequence). CDR3 length: 15 residues. V was clipped by 5 bases and J by 9 bases; unmatched bases: 13. The chain's CDR3 is CASSPYLTQGSIQYF. The DNA for the CDR3 is TGTGCCAGCAGTCCTTACCTTACACAGGGGAGCATTCAGTACTTC.

This clonotype was picked up a small number of times. The chain carries TRBV7-3 and TRBJ2-7; possibly TRBD2 for D (5 bases). Germline CDR1 SGHTA, CDR2 FQGTGA. V gave up 4 bases and J gave up 2 bases, with 12 bases separating them. CDR3 length: 14 amino acids. The CDR3 region is CASSSRGKTYEQYF. The CDR3 DNA reads as TGTGCCAGCAGCTCTCGAGGGAAAACCTACGAGCAGTACTTC. The entire variable domain, with the rest obtained from reference TRBV7-3 and TRBJ2-7, is as follows: GAGVSQTPSNKVTEKGKYVELRCDPISGHTALYWYRQSLGQGPEFLIYFQGTGAADDSGLPNDRFFAVRPEGSVSTLKIQRTERGDSAVYLCASSSRGKTYEQYFGPGTRLTVT.

The chain is built from TRBV20-1 and TRBJ1-2; D ambiguous. V lost 0 bases and J 8 bases, leaving 10 bases between the germline ends. This CDR3 is built from 12 residues. CDR1 DFQATT and CDR2 SNEGSKA come from the germline V gene (reference sequence). The CDR3, as DNA: TGCAGTGCTAGAGACAGAGGCTCCGGCTACACCTTC. Amino acid sequence: CSARDRGSGYTF.

V gene TRBV12-3 or TRBV12-4 combines with J gene TRBJ2-1, with 10 positions matching TRBD2. Trimming removed 6 bases from V and 4 bases from J; junction bases left unmatched: 18. The CDR3 is 19 amino acids. The CDR3 nucleotides read TGTGCCAGCAGGACAACTGGGACTAGCGCTGCAATGGGGTACAATGAGCAGTTCTTC. Translating gives CASRTTGTSAAMGYNEQFF.

This chain joins TRBV19 and TRBJ2-7; D uncertain. This CDR3 spans 11 amino acids. Germline lookup yields CDR1 LNHDA and CDR2 SQIVND (reference sequence). Trimming cost V 3 bases and J 4 bases, with 4 bases left between them. In DNA form, the CDR3 reads TGTGCCAGTAGTATGGGATACGAGCAGTACTTC. Its translation: CASSMGYEQYF.

The gene calls are TRBV21-1 and TRBJ1-5. TRBV21-1 is given as a pseudogene. The CDR3 has 11 residues. CDR3 coding DNA: TGTGCCAGCCCGATCAATCAGCCCCAGCATTTT. Protein: CASPINQPQHF.

The rearrangement joins TRBV20-1 to TRBJ2-1; 13 bases map to TRBD2. J was trimmed by 9 bases and V by 3 bases; bases with no gene match: 5. The length of the CDR3 is 14 residues. Germline V lookup: CDR1 DFQATT, CDR2 SNEGSKA (reference sequence). CDR3 DNA: TGCAGTGCTAGCGGACTAGCGGGAGCTCGTGAGCAGTTCTTC. Translating it yields CSASGLAGAREQFF.